What follows are 12 T cell receptor beta chains derived from one specimen sequenced in a study of response to subunit inactivated influenza vaccine. TCRdb re-called the RT-PCR reads through MiXCR, storing one row per CDR3 protein. The data contain fewer than 600,000 distinct CDR3 sequences, approximately 7.7% of them singletons. Source: PBMCs from blood, taken approximately 25 months after vaccination. The receptor set was obtained from a man between 50 and 70 years old who received an inactivated influenza vaccine.

The chain carries TRBV28 and TRBJ2-7, with D perhaps matching TRBD2 (6 bases). Germline-derived CDR1 and CDR2 are MDHEN and SYDVKM. The V end was cut by 4 bases, the J end by 9 bases, with 13 bases between. The length of the CDR3 is 12 residues. The CDR3: CASSSLAGGQYF. The CDR3 DNA reads TGTGCCAGCAGTTCCCTTGCCGGGGGGCAGTACTTC. The whole variable domain, filled in from reference TRBV28 and TRBJ2-7, reads DVKVTQSSRYLVKRTGEKVFLECVQDMDHENMFWYRQDPGLGLRLIYFSYDVKMKEKGDIPEGYSVSREKKERFSLILESASTNQTSMYLCASSSLAGGQYFGPGTRLTVT.

This clonotype was counted many times. The chain uses TRBV12-3 or TRBV12-4 and TRBJ2-7; TRBD1 aligns across 7 bases. The V and J ends lost 3 bases and 5 bases, in that order; junction bases with no gene match: 7. The CDR3 extends over 14 amino acids. CDR3 DNA sequence: TGTGCCAGCAGTTTCACGCAGGGGGTCAACGAGCAGTACTTC. This encodes CASSFTQGVNEQYF.

There are many counts of this clonotype. V and J are TRBV11-2 and TRBJ1-3; D gene ambiguous. Germline CDR1 reads SGHAT; CDR2 reads FQNNGV. The CDR3 length is 16 residues. V shed 3 bases and J shed 0 bases, with 12 bases lying between them. The CDR3 protein is CASSLGAANSGNTIYF. CDR3 nucleotide sequence: TGTGCCAGCAGCTTGGGTGCCGCTAACTCTGGAAACACCATATATTTT.

The chain's CDR3 is CASSHPFRDFGTYSYNEQFF. The DNA of the CDR3 is TGCGCCAGCAGCCACCCATTCCGGGATTTTGGGACTTACTCCTACAATGAGCAGTTCTTC. The chain is built from TRBV4-1 and TRBJ2-1; a weak D match, TRBD2 (6 bases). Germline assignment: CDR1 MGHRA and CDR2 YSYEKL. The CDR3 runs to 20 residues. The V end was cut by 3 bases, the J end by 0 bases, with 24 bases between.

This chain uses TRBV20-1 with TRBJ1-4, with D uncertain. Germline V gene sequence: CDR1 DFQATT, CDR2 SNEGSKA (reference sequence). The V end was cut by 0 bases, the J end by 2 bases, with 16 bases between. The CDR3 has 17 residues. CDR3 DNA sequence: TGCAGTGCTAGAGATACAGCTTCGGCCAGGACTAATGAAAAACTGTTTTTT. Amino acids: CSARDTASARTNEKLFF.

V gene TRBV19 combines with J gene TRBJ1-3, with D perhaps matching TRBD1 (5 bases). Trimming pared 8 bases from V and 0 bases from J, leaving 11 bases between. Germline-derived CDR1 and CDR2 are LNHDA and SQIVND (reference sequence). The CDR3 has 14 residues. The CDR3 nucleotides are TGTGCCAGTGCACAGGTGAGCTCTGGAAACACCATATATTTT. Translating gives CASAQVSSGNTIYF.

This clonotype was observed a handful of times. This chain uses TRBV5-1 with TRBJ2-5; possibly TRBD2 for D (5 bases). The V end was cut by 4 bases, the J end by 1 base, with 17 bases between. The germline CDR1 and CDR2 sequences are SGHRS and YFSETQ. This CDR3 has 16 amino acids. In DNA, the CDR3 is TGCGCCAGCAGCACTGATGGACGGGGAGCCCAAGAGACCCAGTACTTC. Translation gives CASSTDGRGAQETQYF.

This chain links TRBV28 with TRBJ2-7; D not certain. Trimming stripped 6 bases from V and 0 bases from J, with 12 bases between. This CDR3 region has 14 residues. CDR1 and CDR2 from the germline V gene are MDHEN and SYDVKM. The CDR3 is CASRTLSHSYEQYF. The CDR3 coding sequence is TGTGCCAGCAGGACCTTATCCCACTCCTACGAGCAGTACTTC.

The V call is TRBV9, the J call TRBJ2-1, with D unresolved. V was trimmed by 2 bases and J by 0 bases, leaving 3 bases between them. The CDR3 spans 13 residues. CDR1 SGDLS and CDR2 YYNGEE come from the germline V gene. Here the CDR3 reads CASSVGSYNEQFF. As DNA, the CDR3 is TGTGCCAGCAGCGTGGGCTCCTACAATGAGCAGTTCTTC.

This clonotype was detected ten times or more. The V gene is TRBV4-1, the J gene TRBJ2-5; 7 positions agree with TRBD1. After removal of 0 bases from V and 5 bases from J, the junction contained 12 bases not matched to a gene. CDR3 length: 17 residues. Germline V CDR1 and CDR2: MGHRA, YSYEKL. The chain's CDR3 is CASSQERGPNSGETQYF. The CDR3 DNA reads TGCGCCAGCAGCCAAGAGAGGGGGCCTAACTCAGGGGAGACCCAGTACTTC.

This clonotype was counted at least ten times. The chain has TRBV30 and TRBJ1-5; 10 nucleotides align to TRBD1. Trimming cost V 1 base and J 6 bases; bases outside gene matches: 3. The germline gives CDR1 GTSNPN, CDR2 SVGIG (reference sequence). The CDR3 covers 14 residues. This CDR3 reads CAWSAGTGVQPQHF. CDR3 bases: TGTGCCTGGAGTGCCGGGACAGGGGTTCAGCCCCAGCATTTT.

The genes are TRBV12-3 or TRBV12-4 and TRBJ2-1; D ambiguous. V was cut by 3 bases and J by 0 bases, with 9 bases left in between. The CDR3 has 15 amino acids. CDR3 coding DNA: TGTGCCAGCAGTTTCGCCCCGGACTCCTACAATGAGCAGTTCTTC. Translated: CASSFAPDSYNEQFF.